This entry lists 29 T cell receptor beta chains sequenced from one sample in a study of cytomegalovirus exposure and HLA in healthy donors. Assay: immunoSEQ multiplex PCR; the TCRdb copy retains only in-frame clones and omits some. The sample lists 190,000 or so clones; 75% to 85% were seen once. The sample consisted of PBMCs. All receptors derive from a woman aged 30 to 39 in good health and CMV-seropositive.

The chain recombines TRBV6-5 with TRBJ1-4; a possible D gene is TRBD1 (5 bases). CDR3 length: 15 amino acids. V lost 2 bases and J lost 1, with 8 bases in between. The germline V gene encodes CDR1 MNHEY and CDR2 SVGAGI. CDR3 coding DNA: TGTGCCAGCAGTTACGGGGGGGGAACTAATGAAAAACTGTTTTTT. Its protein product is CASSYGGGTNEKLFF.

This clone came up once. J is TRBJ1-1 and V is TRBV15; D is ambiguous. CDR1 LNHNV and CDR2 YYDKDF come from the germline V gene (reference sequence). The germline V and J ends were trimmed by 3 bases and 3 bases, with 5 bases remaining between them. This CDR3 has 12 residues. DNA for the CDR3: TGTGCCACCAGCAGGCAGGACACTGAAGCTTTCTTT. Its translation: CATSRQDTEAFF.

The CDR3 spells CASSSTGESGYTF. In DNA form, the CDR3 reads TGTGCCAGCTCGTCGACAGGGGAAAGTGGCTACACCTTC. The chain carries TRBV18 and TRBJ1-2; TRBD1 agrees at 8 bases. The CDR3 is made up of 13 amino acids. Germline V gene lookup returns CDR1 KGHSH and CDR2 LQKENI. Trimming took 6 bases from V and 7 from J; bases not matched to a gene: 7.

This clone was counted only a few times. The chain joins TRBV19 to TRBJ1-5; D unclear. CDR3 length: 15 amino acids. Trimming took 5 bases from V and 1 from J, leaving 12 bases between them. Germline V CDR1 and CDR2: LNHDA, SQIVND (reference sequence). The CDR3 bases are TGTGCCAGTAGTTTGGAGGAGGGAAGCAATCAGCCCCAGCATTTT. Translated, it gives CASSLEEGSNQPQHF.

The genes are TRBV9 and TRBJ1-1; no clear D. The V end was cut by 0 bases, the J end by 0 bases, with 9 bases between. Per germline, CDR1 SGDLS and CDR2 YYNGEE. The CDR3 extends over 15 amino acids. For the CDR3, the DNA is TGTGCCAGCAGCGTAGGAGGCCTCATGAACACTGAAGCTTTCTTT. Encoded protein: CASSVGGLMNTEAFF. The full variable domain, with the rest looked up from reference TRBV9 and TRBJ1-1, is DSGVTQTPKHLITATGQRVTLRCSPRSGDLSVYWYQQSLDQGLQFLIQYYNGEERAKGNILERFSAQQFPDLHSELNLSSLELGDSALYFCASSVGGLMNTEAFFGQGTRLTVV.

The V gene is TRBV5-4, the J gene TRBJ2-7, with 12 positions matching TRBD2. The CDR3 loop spans 16 amino acids. The junction had 13 bases not matched to a gene; V was cut back by 5 bases and J by 7 bases. Germline V lookup: CDR1 SGHNT, CDR2 YYREEE (reference sequence). The CDR3 DNA reads as TGTGCCAGCAGACTGAACCGACTAGCGGGAGAAGGTGAGCAGTACTTC. It yields the protein CASRLNRLAGEGEQYF.

The chain combines TRBV7-9 with TRBJ2-7; TRBD2 might be the D (6 bases). The ends were cut back, 5 bases at V and 1 base at J, with 18 bases in the middle. This CDR3 region has 16 residues. Per germline, CDR1 SEHNR and CDR2 FQNEAQ (reference sequence). The CDR3 DNA sequence: TGTGCCAGCAGCCCCCGGCTGAGTGGGAGGTCCTACGAGCAGTACTTC. Translation gives CASSPRLSGRSYEQYF.

This chain's CDR3 is CSVRTQGKGTEAFF. For the CDR3, the DNA is TGCAGCGTCCGCACCCAGGGGAAGGGTACTGAAGCTTTCTTT. The chain links TRBV29-1 to TRBJ1-1, with D possibly being TRBD1 (6 bases). Trimming removed 6 bases at V and 5 bases at J, with 19 bases between. Germline V gene lookup returns CDR1 SQVTM and CDR2 ANQGSEA. The CDR3 is 14 residues long.

This clone appeared a few times. J is TRBJ2-3 and V is TRBV5-1; TRBD2 matches 15 bases. Germline-derived CDR1 and CDR2 are SGHRS and YFSETQ. The CDR3 covers 16 residues. Trimming took 4 bases from V and 5 from J; bases not matched to a gene: 5. The chain's CDR3 is CASSMGLAGGGDTQYF. In nucleotides, the CDR3 is TGCGCCAGCAGCATGGGACTAGCGGGAGGTGGAGATACGCAGTATTTT.

The rearrangement joins TRBV11-2 to TRBJ2-3; D is uncertain. Trimming removed 5 bases from V and 1 base from J, with 13 bases in between. Germline CDR1 and CDR2: SGHAT and FQNNGV. The CDR3 has 15 amino acids. The CDR3: CASSLMAAGTDTQYF. The DNA for the CDR3 is TGTGCCAGCAGCCTAATGGCGGCGGGCACAGATACGCAGTATTTT.

The chain carries TRBV7-3 and TRBJ2-2; D remains ambiguous. V lost 4 bases to trimming and J lost 6 bases, with 9 bases between them. Germline CDR1 and CDR2: SGHTA and FQGTGA. The length of the CDR3 is 13 residues. CDR3 sequence (DNA): TGTGCCAGCAGCTCTAGTGTCGCCGGGGAGCTGTTTTTT. Its translation is CASSSSVAGELFF.

In regard to this clone: An end of the junction does not agree with germline; a read error may underlie this. The rearrangement links TRBV7-7 to TRBJ2-5, with D perhaps matching TRBD2 (6 bases). Germline V gene sequence: CDR1 SSHAT, CDR2 FNYEAQ (reference sequence). This CDR3 is 13 amino acids long. The CDR3 protein is CASSFGTQETQYF. The CDR3 nucleotides are TGTGCTAGCAGCTTCGGGACTCAAGAGACCCAGTACTTC.

The rearrangement uses TRBV27 and TRBJ2-7, with TRBD2 matching 11 bases. The germline gives CDR1 MNHEY, CDR2 SMNVEV (reference sequence). There are 17 residues in the CDR3. J was trimmed by 2 bases and V by 5 bases; bases with no gene match: 11. The CDR3 sequence is CASSLRGLAERPYEQYF. In DNA form, the CDR3 reads TGTGCCAGCAGTCTAAGGGGACTAGCGGAGAGACCCTACGAGCAGTACTTC.

The chain employs TRBV7-2 and TRBJ2-7; a weak D match, TRBD1 (6 bases). V was cut by 0 bases and J by 2 bases, with 11 bases left in between. The CDR3 totals 15 residues. Germline values: CDR1 SGHTA, CDR2 FQGNSA. The CDR3 region has the DNA TGTGCCAGCAGCTTAGCGCCCGGGACAACCTACGAGCAGTACTTC. Its protein is CASSLAPGTTYEQYF.

The J gene is TRBJ2-2, the V gene TRBV5-1; the D gene is possibly TRBD1 (5 bases). This CDR3 region has 14 residues. V was trimmed by 3 bases and J by 3 bases, leaving 9 bases between them. The germline V gene encodes CDR1 SGHRS and CDR2 YFSETQ. DNA for the CDR3: TGCGCCAGCAGCTGGGAAGGGGACACCGGGGAGCTGTTTTTT. This sequence encodes CASSWEGDTGELFF.

The genes are TRBV4-2 and TRBJ2-3; D might be TRBD1 (6 bases). This CDR3 is 15 amino acids long. V was clipped by 1 base and J by 4 bases, with 12 bases between them. CDR1 is LGHNA and CDR2 is YNFKEQ in the germline V gene. DNA for the CDR3: TGTGCCAGCAGCCAAGCCCAGGGGATGGCAGATACGCAGTATTTT. It is translated as CASSQAQGMADTQYF.

The CDR3 nucleotides read TGTGCCAGCAGCCCCAGCGGGGGCGAGGGCACTGAAGCTTTCTTT. It yields the protein CASSPSGGEGTEAFF. The gene calls are TRBV7-9 and TRBJ1-1; D may be TRBD1 (6 bases). The CDR3 consists of 15 residues. Trimming stripped 5 bases from V and 4 bases from J, with 17 bases between. Germline lookup yields CDR1 SEHNR and CDR2 FQNEAQ (reference sequence). Complete variable domain (other parts from reference TRBV7-9 and TRBJ1-1): DTGVSQNPRHKITKRGQNVTFRCDPISEHNRLYWYRQTLGQGPEFLTYFQNEAQLEKSRLLSDRFSAERPKGSFSTLEIQRTEQGDSAMYLCASSPSGGEGTEAFFGQGTRLTVV.

This clone has only one observation. CDR3 residues: CASSLQGYSEKLFF. DNA for the CDR3: TGTGCCAGCAGCTTACAGGGATATTCGGAAAAACTGTTTTTT. V and J are TRBV11-2 and TRBJ1-4; TRBD1 might be the D (5 bases). This CDR3 has 14 residues. Trimming shortened V by 2 bases and J by 8 bases, and 12 bases separated the two germline ends. Looked up from germline, CDR1 is SGHAT and CDR2 is FQNNGV.

V gene TRBV27 combines with J gene TRBJ2-3; 9 nucleotides line up with TRBD2. The J segment lost 7 bases and the V segment lost 2 bases, leaving 10 bases of the junction unmatched. Germline-derived CDR1 and CDR2 are MNHEY and SMNVEV (reference sequence). This CDR3 is 16 amino acids long. The chain's CDR3 is CASSLLAGRGLNTQYF. The CDR3 nucleotides read TGTGCCAGCAGTTTACTAGCGGGAAGGGGATTAAATACGCAGTATTTT.

The gene calls are TRBV5-1 and TRBJ2-5; 13 nucleotides agree with TRBD2. Germline V gene data show CDR1 as SGHRS and CDR2 as YFSETQ. The CDR3 is 16 amino acids. Trimming removed 6 bases from V and 3 bases from J; junction bases left unmatched: 8. For the CDR3, the DNA is TGCGCCAGCAAACCCGGGACTAGCGGGAAAAAAGAGACCCAGTACTTC. This codes for CASKPGTSGKKETQYF.

With regard to this clone: The same CDR3 is also encoded by other DNA sequences in this sample. CDR3 amino acids: CASRTGGTEAFF. The CDR3 DNA sequence: TGTGCCAGCAGGACAGGGGGCACTGAAGCTTTCTTT. This chain uses TRBV28 with TRBJ1-1, with 9 bases identical to TRBD1. The CDR3 totals 12 residues. From germline, CDR1 is MDHEN and CDR2 SYDVKM. The J segment lost 4 bases and the V segment lost 6 bases, leaving 0 bases of the junction unmatched.

This clone was detected once. The V call is TRBV6-1, the J call TRBJ2-3; TRBD2 might be the D (6 bases). CDR1 is MNHNS and CDR2 is SASEGT in the germline V gene. The CDR3 consists of 14 residues. The ends were cut back, 11 bases at V and 6 bases at J, with 21 bases in the middle. The CDR3 loop reads CAGQRDGLRDTQYF. CDR3 in DNA: TGTGCCGGTCAACGGGACGGACTACGGGATACGCAGTATTTT.

This sequence joins TRBV28 and TRBJ1-5, with TRBD1 matching over 9 bases. V gave up 5 bases and J gave up 6 bases; unmatched junction bases: 5. In germline, CDR1 is MDHEN, CDR2 SYDVKM. The CDR3 sequence is 14 residues long. The CDR3 nucleotides are TGTGCCAGCAGTATTGACAGGGGGTCTCAGCCCCAGCATTTT. This translates into CASSIDRGSQPQHF.

This rearrangement joins TRBV7-9 to TRBJ2-1; 14 positions agree with TRBD2. Germline CDR1 is SEHNR and CDR2 is FQNEAQ (reference sequence). This CDR3 is built from 18 residues. V was pared by 5 bases and J by 6 bases, with 12 bases of the junction left unmatched. CDR3 sequence (DNA): TGTGCCAGCAGCCAAAAGGGACTAGCGGGAGTAAGGGGCAATGAGCAGTTCTTC. Encoded protein: CASSQKGLAGVRGNEQFF.

The CDR3 sequence: CASSLSFGIHTEAFF. As DNA, the CDR3 is TGTGCCAGCAGTTTAAGTTTCGGGATCCACACTGAAGCTTTCTTT. The gene calls are TRBV27 and TRBJ1-1; the D is unclear. V was cut by 2 bases and J by 3 bases, with 13 bases left in between. This CDR3 has 15 amino acids. The germline V gene has CDR1 MNHEY and CDR2 SMNVEV (reference sequence).

This clone appeared once. This chain uses TRBV2 with TRBJ1-5; 8 bases are a match to TRBD1. Looked up from germline, CDR1 is SNHLY and CDR2 is FYNNEI. Trimming cost V 6 bases and J 4 bases; bases outside gene matches: 8. CDR3 length: 15 amino acids. CDR3 protein: CASRKQGGANQPQHF. In DNA form, the CDR3 reads TGTGCCAGCAGAAAACAGGGGGGTGCGAATCAGCCCCAGCATTTT.

The J gene is TRBJ2-1, the V gene TRBV28; TRBD1 might be the D (5 bases). The V gene lost 5 bases and the J gene lost 6 bases, with 17 bases spanning the gap. CDR1 and CDR2 (germline): MDHEN, SYDVKM. The CDR3 sequence is 15 residues long. The CDR3 spells CASSPTTGHLNEQFF. CDR3 DNA sequence: TGTGCCAGCAGTCCTACCACAGGTCACCTCAATGAGCAGTTCTTC.

The rearrangement joins TRBV5-1 to TRBJ2-7; 7 bases fit TRBD1. CDR1 SGHRS and CDR2 YFSETQ come from the germline V gene. CDR3 length: 15 residues. The trim removed 4 bases at V and 0 bases at J, leaving 7 bases unmatched. DNA for the CDR3: TGCGCCAGCAGCCCCAGAAGGGACAGCTCCTACGAGCAGTACTTC. This translates into CASSPRRDSSYEQYF.

The rearrangement joins TRBV6-5 to TRBJ2-7, with 10 bases that match TRBD2. Trimming took 0 bases from V and 6 from J; bases not matched to a gene: 5. The CDR3 is made up of 15 amino acids. The V gene's germline CDR1 is MNHEY and CDR2 SVGAGI. The DNA for the CDR3 is TGTGCCAGCAGTTACTCGGGGACTAGCGCTTCCGAGCAGTACTTC. It specifies CASSYSGTSASEQYF.